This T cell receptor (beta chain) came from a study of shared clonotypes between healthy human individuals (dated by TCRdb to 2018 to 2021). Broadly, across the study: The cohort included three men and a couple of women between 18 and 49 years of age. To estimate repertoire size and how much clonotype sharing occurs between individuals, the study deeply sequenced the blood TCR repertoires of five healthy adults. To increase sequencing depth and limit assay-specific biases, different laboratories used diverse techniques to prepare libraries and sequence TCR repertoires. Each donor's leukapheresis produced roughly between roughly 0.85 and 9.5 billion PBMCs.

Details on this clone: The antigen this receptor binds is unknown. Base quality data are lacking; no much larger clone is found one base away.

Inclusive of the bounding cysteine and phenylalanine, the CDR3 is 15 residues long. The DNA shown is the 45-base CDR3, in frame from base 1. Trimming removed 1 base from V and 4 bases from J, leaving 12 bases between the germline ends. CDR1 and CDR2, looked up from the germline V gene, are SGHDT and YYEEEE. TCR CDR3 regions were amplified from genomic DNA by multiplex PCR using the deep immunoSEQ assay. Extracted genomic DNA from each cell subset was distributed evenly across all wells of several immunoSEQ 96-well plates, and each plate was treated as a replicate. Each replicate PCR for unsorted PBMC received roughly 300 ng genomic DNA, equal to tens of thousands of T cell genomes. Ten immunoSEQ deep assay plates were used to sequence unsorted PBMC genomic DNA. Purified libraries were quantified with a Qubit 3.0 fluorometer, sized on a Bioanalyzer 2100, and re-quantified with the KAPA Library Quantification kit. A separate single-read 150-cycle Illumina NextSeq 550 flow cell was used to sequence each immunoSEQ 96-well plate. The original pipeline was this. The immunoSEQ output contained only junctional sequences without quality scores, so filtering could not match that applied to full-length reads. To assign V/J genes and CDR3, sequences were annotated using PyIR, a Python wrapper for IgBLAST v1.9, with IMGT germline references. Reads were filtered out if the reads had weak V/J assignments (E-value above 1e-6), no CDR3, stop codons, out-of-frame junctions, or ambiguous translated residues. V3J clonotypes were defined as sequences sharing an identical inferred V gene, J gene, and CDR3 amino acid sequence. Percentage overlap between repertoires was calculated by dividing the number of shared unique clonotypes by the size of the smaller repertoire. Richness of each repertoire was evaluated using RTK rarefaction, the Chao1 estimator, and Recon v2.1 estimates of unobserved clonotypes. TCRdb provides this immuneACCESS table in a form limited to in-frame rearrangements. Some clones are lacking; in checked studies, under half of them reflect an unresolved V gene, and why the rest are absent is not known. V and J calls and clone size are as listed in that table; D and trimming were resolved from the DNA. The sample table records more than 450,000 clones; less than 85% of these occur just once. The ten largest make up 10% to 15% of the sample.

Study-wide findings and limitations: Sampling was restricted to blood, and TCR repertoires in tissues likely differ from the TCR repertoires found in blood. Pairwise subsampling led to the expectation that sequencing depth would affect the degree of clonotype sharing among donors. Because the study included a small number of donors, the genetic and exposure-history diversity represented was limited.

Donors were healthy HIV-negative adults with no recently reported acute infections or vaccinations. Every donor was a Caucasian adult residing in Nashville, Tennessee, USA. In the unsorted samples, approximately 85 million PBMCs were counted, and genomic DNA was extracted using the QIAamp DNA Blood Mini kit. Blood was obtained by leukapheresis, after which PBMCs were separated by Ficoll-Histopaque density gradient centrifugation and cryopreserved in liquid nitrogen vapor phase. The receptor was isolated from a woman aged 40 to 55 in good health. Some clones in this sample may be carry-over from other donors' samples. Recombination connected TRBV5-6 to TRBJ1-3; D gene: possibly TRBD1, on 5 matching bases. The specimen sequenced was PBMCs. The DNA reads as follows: TGTGCCAGCAGCTTGTGGGGGACTGCGGGAAACACCATATATTTT. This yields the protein CASSLWGTAGNTIYF.